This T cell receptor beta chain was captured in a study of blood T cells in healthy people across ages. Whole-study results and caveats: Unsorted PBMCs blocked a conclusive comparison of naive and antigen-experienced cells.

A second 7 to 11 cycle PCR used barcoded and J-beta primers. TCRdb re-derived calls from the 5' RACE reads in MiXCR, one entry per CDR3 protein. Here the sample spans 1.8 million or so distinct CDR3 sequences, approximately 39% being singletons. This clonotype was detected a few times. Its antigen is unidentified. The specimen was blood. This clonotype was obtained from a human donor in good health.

CDR3 sequence: CAISVRTGHTGELFF. CDR3 DNA: TGTGCCATCAGTGTACGGACAGGGCACACCGGGGAGCTGTTTTTT. The genes are TRBV10-3 and TRBJ2-2; 8 bases agree with TRBD1. Germline V CDR1 and CDR2: ENHRY, SYGVKD. Trimming cost V 4 bases and J 3 bases; bases outside gene matches: 4. The CDR3 sequence is 15 residues long.